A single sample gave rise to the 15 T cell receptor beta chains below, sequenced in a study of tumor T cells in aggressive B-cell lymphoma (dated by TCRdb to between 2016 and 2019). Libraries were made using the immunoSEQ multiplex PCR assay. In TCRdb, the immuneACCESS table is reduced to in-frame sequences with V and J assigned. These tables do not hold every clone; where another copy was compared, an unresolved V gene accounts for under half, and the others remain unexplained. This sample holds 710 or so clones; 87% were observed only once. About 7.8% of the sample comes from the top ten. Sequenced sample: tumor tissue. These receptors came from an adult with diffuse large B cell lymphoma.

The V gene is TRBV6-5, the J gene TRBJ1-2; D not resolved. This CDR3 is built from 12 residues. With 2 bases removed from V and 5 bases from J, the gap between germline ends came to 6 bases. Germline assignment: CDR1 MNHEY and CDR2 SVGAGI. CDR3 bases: TGTGCCAGCAGTTACGGAGATTATGGCTACACCTTC. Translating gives CASSYGDYGYTF.

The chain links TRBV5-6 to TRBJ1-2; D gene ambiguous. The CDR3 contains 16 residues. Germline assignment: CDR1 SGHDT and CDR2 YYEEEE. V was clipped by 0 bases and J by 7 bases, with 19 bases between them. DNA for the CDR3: TGTGCCAGCAGCTTGGCTCCTCCAGGTCCGCGTAGTGGCTACACCTTC. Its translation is CASSLAPPGPRSGYTF.

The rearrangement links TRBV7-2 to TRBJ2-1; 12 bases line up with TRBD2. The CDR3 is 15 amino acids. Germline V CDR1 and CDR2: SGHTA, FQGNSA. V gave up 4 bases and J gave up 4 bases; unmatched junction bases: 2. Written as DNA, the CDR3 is TGTGCCAGCAGCTCACTAGCGGGGGGATACAATGAGCAGTTCTTC. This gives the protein CASSSLAGGYNEQFF.

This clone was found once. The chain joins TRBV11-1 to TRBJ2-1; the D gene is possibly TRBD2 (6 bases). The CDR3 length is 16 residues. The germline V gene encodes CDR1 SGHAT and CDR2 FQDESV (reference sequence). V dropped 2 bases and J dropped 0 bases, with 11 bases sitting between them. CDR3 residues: CASSLISTSSYNEQFF. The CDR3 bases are TGTGCCAGCAGCTTAATATCGACTAGCTCCTACAATGAGCAGTTCTTC.

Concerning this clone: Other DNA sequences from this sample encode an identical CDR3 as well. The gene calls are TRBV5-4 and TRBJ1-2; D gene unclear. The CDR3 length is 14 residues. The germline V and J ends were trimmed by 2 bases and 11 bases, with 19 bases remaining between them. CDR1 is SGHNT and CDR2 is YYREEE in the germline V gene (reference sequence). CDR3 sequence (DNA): TGTGCCAGCAGCTTTTTGGCCGGACTTGGCTGGTACACCTTC. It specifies CASSFLAGLGWYTF.

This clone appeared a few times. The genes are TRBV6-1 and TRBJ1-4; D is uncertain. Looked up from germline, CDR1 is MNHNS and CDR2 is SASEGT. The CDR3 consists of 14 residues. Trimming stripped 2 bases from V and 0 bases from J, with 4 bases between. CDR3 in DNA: TGTGCCAGCAGTGAACTATCAACTAATGAAAAACTGTTTTTT. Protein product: CASSELSTNEKLFF.

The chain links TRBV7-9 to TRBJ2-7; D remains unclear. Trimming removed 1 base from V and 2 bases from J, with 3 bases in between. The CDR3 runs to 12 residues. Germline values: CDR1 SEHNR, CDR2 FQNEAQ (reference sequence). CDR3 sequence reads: CASSLGAYEQYF. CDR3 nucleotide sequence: TGTGCCAGCAGCTTAGGCGCCTACGAGCAGTACTTC.

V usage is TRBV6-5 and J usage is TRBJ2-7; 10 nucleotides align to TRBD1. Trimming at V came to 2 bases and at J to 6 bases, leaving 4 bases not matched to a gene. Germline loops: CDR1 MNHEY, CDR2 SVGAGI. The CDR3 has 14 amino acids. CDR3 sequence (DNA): TGTGCCAGCAGTTACGGACAGGGGGTCGGCGAGCAGTACTTC. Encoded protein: CASSYGQGVGEQYF.

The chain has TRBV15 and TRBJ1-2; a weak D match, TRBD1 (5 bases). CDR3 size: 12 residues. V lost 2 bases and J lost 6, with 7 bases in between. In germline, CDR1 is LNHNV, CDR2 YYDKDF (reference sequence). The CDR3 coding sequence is TGTGCCACCAGCAGACAGGGAAATGGCTACACCTTC. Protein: CATSRQGNGYTF.

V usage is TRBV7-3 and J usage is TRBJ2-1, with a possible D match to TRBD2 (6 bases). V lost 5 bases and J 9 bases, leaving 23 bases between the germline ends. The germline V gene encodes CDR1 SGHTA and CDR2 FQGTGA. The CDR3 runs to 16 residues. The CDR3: CASSPDGGYTRSEQFF. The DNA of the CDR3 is TGTGCCAGCAGCCCGGACGGGGGTTACACACGGAGTGAGCAGTTCTTC.

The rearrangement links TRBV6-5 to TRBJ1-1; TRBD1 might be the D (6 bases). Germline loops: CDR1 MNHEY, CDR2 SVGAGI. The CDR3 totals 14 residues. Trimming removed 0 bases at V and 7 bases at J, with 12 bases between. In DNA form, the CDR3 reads TGTGCCAGCAGTTACTCGACAGGCGTCGGTGAAGCTTTCTTT. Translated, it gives CASSYSTGVGEAFF.

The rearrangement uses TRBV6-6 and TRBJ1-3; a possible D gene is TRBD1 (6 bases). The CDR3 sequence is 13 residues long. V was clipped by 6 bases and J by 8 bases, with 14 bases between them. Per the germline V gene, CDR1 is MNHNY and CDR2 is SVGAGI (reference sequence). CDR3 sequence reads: CASSPYRDDTIYF. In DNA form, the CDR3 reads TGTGCCAGCAGCCCCTACAGGGATGACACCATATATTTT.

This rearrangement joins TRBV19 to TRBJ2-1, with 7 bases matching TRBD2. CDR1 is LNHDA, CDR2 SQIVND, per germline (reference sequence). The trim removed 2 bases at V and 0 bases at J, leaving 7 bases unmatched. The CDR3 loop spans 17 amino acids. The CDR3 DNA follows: TGTGCCAGTAGTATAAACCCTAGCGGTTACTCCTACAATGAGCAGTTCTTC. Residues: CASSINPSGYSYNEQFF.

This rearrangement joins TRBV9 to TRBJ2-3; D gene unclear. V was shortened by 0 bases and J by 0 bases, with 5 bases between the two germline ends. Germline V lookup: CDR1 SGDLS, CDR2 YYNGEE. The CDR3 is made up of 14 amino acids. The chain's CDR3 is CASSVGASTDTQYF. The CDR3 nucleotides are TGTGCCAGCAGCGTAGGGGCTAGCACAGATACGCAGTATTTT.

CDR3 region: CSVEGGKTGYSFNEQFF. The CDR3 DNA is TGCAGCGTTGAAGGCGGTAAGACAGGGTACAGTTTCAATGAGCAGTTCTTC. The chain joins TRBV29-1 to TRBJ2-1, with TRBD1 matching 7 bases. The CDR3 sequence is 17 residues long. The V and J ends lost 1 base and 6 bases, in that order; junction bases with no gene match: 15. The germline V gene encodes CDR1 SQVTM and CDR2 ANQGSEA.